A selection of T cell receptor beta chains follows, all from one sample in a study of cytomegalovirus exposure and HLA in healthy donors. The protocol was immunoSEQ multiplex PCR, while the TCRdb copy is restricted to in-frame clones and leaves out a portion. The table lists tens of thousands of clones, around 80% of them singletons. Specimen: PBMCs. Source of these receptors: a male donor in good health and CMV-seronegative. CDR3s include the opening cysteine and the closing phenylalanine or tryptophan. D genes are given only for firm matches. The listing skips clone size in some rows; elsewhere it reads once, few, many or a size class.

TRBJ1-1,TRBV7-2,.,few,TGTGCCAGCAGCTTAGCAAGTCAGTTGAACACTGAAGCTTTCTTT,CASSLASQLNTEAFF
TRBJ1-2,TRBV14,.,.,TGTGCCAGCAGCCAAGGAACGCGGGGGCGCGACTATGGCTACACCTTC,CASSQGTRGRDYGYTF
TRBJ2-3,TRBV4-1,TRBD2,.,TGCGCCAGCAGCCAGACGGGACTAGCGGAGGATACGCAGTATTTT,CASSQTGLAEDTQYF
TRBJ2-5,TRBV7-3,.,.,TGTGCCAGCAGCCGAGGGATTCGGGAGACCCAGTACTTC,CASSRGIRETQYF
TRBJ1-5,TRBV19,.,.,TGTGCCAGTACCAGGGTCCCGTCGAGCAATCAGCCCCAGCATTTT,CASTRVPSSNQPQHF
TRBJ2-7,TRBV27,.,.,TGTGCCAGCAGTTTAGGATATCAGGTGGGCGAGCAGTACTTC,CASSLGYQVGEQYF
TRBJ2-3,TRBV6-4,TRBD2,.,TGTGCCAGCAGTGAAAGCGGGGGGGCCCCAGATACGCAGTATTTT,CASSESGGAPDTQYF
TRBJ1-2,TRBV18,.,.,TGTGCCAGCTCACCAAAGGGGGAAAACTATGGCTACACCTTC,CASSPKGENYGYTF
TRBJ2-7,TRBV4-1,.,.,TGCGCCAGCAGCCAAGATAGGGCGGGGTCCTACGAGCAGTACTTC,CASSQDRAGSYEQYF
TRBJ1-2,TRBV18,TRBD1,.,TGTGCCAGCTCACCAGTTACCGGGACAGGGGGCGGCTACACCTTC,CASSPVTGTGGGYTF
TRBJ2-2,TRBV9,TRBD2,.,TGTGCCAGCAGTAGCGGGGGATTGAACACCGGGGAGCTGTTTTTT,CASSSGGLNTGELFF
TRBJ2-3,TRBV28,TRBD2,.,TGTGCCAGCAGCGAAGCGGGGGGGCCGGCCAATACGCAGTATTTT,CASSEAGGPANTQYF
TRBJ2-5,TRBV7-9,.,.,TGTGCCAGCAGCGTCGGACTTAGTCTCCAAGAGACCCAGTACTTC,CASSVGLSLQETQYF
TRBJ2-3,TRBV19,TRBD2,.,TGTGCCAGTAGTCCCCGGACTAGCGGGGGCACAGATACGCAGTATTTT,CASSPRTSGGTDTQYF
TRBJ2-7,TRBV25-1,TRBD2,.,TGTGCCAGCAGTGCCCCCGGGACTAGCGGCTACGAGCAGTACTTC,CASSAPGTSGYEQYF
TRBJ2-2,TRBV11-2,.,.,TGTGCCAGCAGCACGGGACTCCGTAACACCGGGGAGCTGTTTTTT,CASSTGLRNTGELFF
TRBJ1-5,TRBV19,TRBD1,few,TGTGCCAGTAGTAGGGACAGGGGACAGCCCCAGCATTTT,CASSRDRGQPQHF
TRBJ2-2,TRBV27,TRBD2,.,TGTGCCAGCACCCTAAGGCTAGCGGGGGCCGTGGACACCGGGGAGCTGTTTTTT,CASTLRLAGAVDTGELFF
TRBJ1-5,TRBV6-1,.,.,TGTGCCAGCAGTGAGAGCGGGAATGTGTATCAGCCCCAGCATTTT,CASSESGNVYQPQHF
TRBJ2-3,TRBV25-1,.,.,TGTGCCAGCAGCCAAGGAGGGGCACCCACAGATACGCAGTATTTT,CASSQGGAPTDTQYF
TRBJ2-3,TRBV30,TRBD1,few,TGTGCCTGGAGGAGGGGGCTGGTCACAGATACGCAGTATTTT,CAWRRGLVTDTQYF
TRBJ1-2,TRBV25-1,.,.,TGTGCCAGCAGTTCAACTTCTAACTATGGCTACACCTTC,CASSSTSNYGYTF
TRBJ1-6,TRBV7-2,TRBD1,few,TGTGCCAGCAGCGCCGACAGGGCGGCTCTGAGGCCCCTCCACTTT,CASSADRAALRPLHF
TRBJ2-5,TRBV13,TRBD1,.,TGTGCCAGCAGCTCGACCGGGACAGGGGACCAAGAGACCCAGTACTTC,CASSSTGTGDQETQYF
TRBJ2-7,TRBV7-9,.,.,TGTGCCAGCAGCTTAGGAGTCGGGACACTGTCCTACGAGCAGTACTTC,CASSLGVGTLSYEQYF
TRBJ1-4,TRBV6-5,.,.,TGTGCCAGCAGTTATCTTTCGAATGAAAAACTGTTTTTT,CASSYLSNEKLFF
TRBJ1-5,TRBV7-9,.,.,TGTGCCAGCAGCCCCCTCGGTTATAGCAATCAGCCCCAGCATTTT,CASSPLGYSNQPQHF
TRBJ1-4,TRBV7-9,TRBD1,.,TGTGCCAGCAGCCTGGGACAGGTTAATGAAAAACTGTTTTTT,CASSLGQVNEKLFF
TRBJ2-5,TRBV7-9,.,.,TGTGCCAGCAGCCTAGGACTATCAGAGACCCAGTACTTC,CASSLGLSETQYF
TRBJ1-4,TRBV6-1,TRBD1,.,TGTGCCAGCCTGCCGGGACAGGCCGGCCGGAGGCTGTTTTTT,CASLPGQAGRRLFF
TRBJ1-5,TRBV7-7,TRBD1,.,TGTGCCAGCAGTGAACAGGGGAGTAGAAGCAATCAGCCCCAGCATTTT,CASSEQGSRSNQPQHF
TRBJ2-7,TRBV7-9,TRBD1,.,TGTGCCAGCAGTTGGCCGGGACAGGGGGCAGGCGAGCAGTACTTC,CASSWPGQGAGEQYF
TRBJ2-5,TRBV5-6,TRBD2,.,TGTGCCAGCAGTCCCCTAGCGGGGGCACAAGAGACCCAGTACTTC,CASSPLAGAQETQYF
TRBJ1-2,TRBV27,.,once,TGTGCCAGCAGTTTATCGAACAGGGCTTGGGATGGCTACACCTTC,CASSLSNRAWDGYTF
TRBJ2-7,TRBV4-3,TRBD2,medium-sized,TGCGCCAGCAGCCAAGATACAGCGGGGGACGACGAGCAGTACTTC,CASSQDTAGDDEQYF
TRBJ2-5,TRBV6-5,.,.,TGTGCCAGCACCCCGCAGGGGCAAGAGACCCAGTACTTC,CASTPQGQETQYF
TRBJ2-1,TRBV2,TRBD1,few,TGTACACGGACAGGTCTATACGGGAATGAGCAGTTCTTC,CTRTGLYGNEQFF
TRBJ1-2,TRBV7-9,TRBD1,.,TGTGCCAGCAGCTTTGACAGGGAATATGGCTACACCTTC,CASSFDREYGYTF
TRBJ1-6,TRBV5-1,.,.,TGCGCCAGCAGCTTGGCTCAGGGGAGTTCACCCCTCCACTTT,CASSLAQGSSPLHF
TRBJ2-1,TRBV4-3,TRBD1,.,TGCGCCAGCGTTAGGACAGGGGGCTCTGGGGAGCAGTTCTTC,CASVRTGGSGEQFF
TRBJ1-2,TRBV27,.,.,TGTGCCAGCAGTTCCCTATCGAACTTGTATGGCTACACCTTC,CASSSLSNLYGYTF
TRBJ1-2,TRBV4-3,.,.,TGCGCCAGCAGCCAAGATCAGACTATGGGCGGCTACACCTTC,CASSQDQTMGGYTF